This T cell receptor beta chain is drawn from a study of T cell responses to AZD1222 COVID-19 vaccine. Whole-study findings and limits: Sampled repertoires all dated from after the peak T cell response. The sample set comprised mostly white British donors with more females, and clonal diversity was possibly underestimated. Breadth and depth of Spike-specific TCRs rose after two AZD1222 doses. Researchers report vaccine-associated CD4 TCRs spanning spike, with dominance at 160-218 and 743-854.

The CDR3 runs 13 residues. Germline lookup yields CDR1 SEHNR and CDR2 FQNEAQ (reference sequence). With 1 base removed from V and 3 bases from J, the gap between germline ends came to 6 bases. Measured with immunoSEQ multiplex PCR; TCRdb has only the in-frame clones, and not every one. The data show around 140,000 clones, 70% to 90% seen once. On this clone itself: The antigen is unknown.

This TCR came from an adult who received the MenACWY meningococcal vaccine as a control. The material sequenced was peripheral blood, taken 28 days after the second dose of the MenACWY control vaccine. The chain couples TRBV7-9 to TRBJ1-2; D remains ambiguous. The CDR3 DNA is TGTGCCAGCAGCTTAGGGTTAGACTATGGCTACACCTTC. It yields the protein CASSLGLDYGYTF.